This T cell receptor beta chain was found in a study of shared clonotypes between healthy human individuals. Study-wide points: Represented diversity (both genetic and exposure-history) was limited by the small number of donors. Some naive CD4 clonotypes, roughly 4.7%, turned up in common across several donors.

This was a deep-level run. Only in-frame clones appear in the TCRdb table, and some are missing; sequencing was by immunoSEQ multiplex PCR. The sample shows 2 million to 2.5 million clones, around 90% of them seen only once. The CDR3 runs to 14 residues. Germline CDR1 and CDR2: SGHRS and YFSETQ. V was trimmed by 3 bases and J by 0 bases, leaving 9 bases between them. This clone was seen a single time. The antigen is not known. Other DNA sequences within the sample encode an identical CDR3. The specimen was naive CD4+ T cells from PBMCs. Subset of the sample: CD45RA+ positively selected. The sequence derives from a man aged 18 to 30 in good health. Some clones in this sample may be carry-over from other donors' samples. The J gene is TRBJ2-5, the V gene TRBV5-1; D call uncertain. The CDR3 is CASSSTVYQETQYF. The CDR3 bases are TGCGCCAGCAGCTCGACCGTATACCAAGAGACCCAGTACTTC.